These T cell receptor beta chains were read from a single sample in a study of siplizumab effects on memory and regulatory T cells. TCRdb's table, derived via immunoSEQ multiplex PCR, lists solely in-frame clones and lacks some. The table has under 85,000 clones, approximately 89% seen once. Sequencing was carried out using Tregs sorted from blood. Every receptor here comes from a human donor in good health. The CDR3 runs from the conserved cysteine through the conserved F or W. D genes are given only for firm matches. Not all rows give a size; the values are once, few, many and, for expanded clones, a class.

len: 14; d_gene: -; abundance: once; v_gene: TRBV4-2; j_gene: TRBJ1-5; CDR3aa: CASSQERVNQPQHF; CDR3nt: TGTGCCAGCAGCCAAGAAAGGGTCAATCAGCCCCAGCATTTT
len: 11; d_gene: -; abundance: -; v_gene: TRBV5-5; j_gene: TRBJ1-1; CDR3aa: CASRVLSEAFF; CDR3nt: TGTGCCAGCAGAGTATTGAGTGAAGCTTTCTTT
len: 15; d_gene: TRBD2; abundance: medium-sized; v_gene: TRBV5-6; j_gene: TRBJ2-1; CDR3aa: CASSLVLAGVHEQFF; CDR3nt: TGTGCCAGCAGCTTGGTACTAGCGGGAGTCCATGAGCAGTTCTTC
len: 15; d_gene: TRBD1; abundance: -; v_gene: TRBV6-1; j_gene: TRBJ2-4; CDR3aa: CASSLTGGAKNIQYF; CDR3nt: TGTGCCAGCAGTTTGACAGGGGGGGCCAAAAACATTCAGTACTTC
len: 14; d_gene: TRBD1; abundance: -; v_gene: TRBV18; j_gene: TRBJ2-5; CDR3aa: CASSLNRGQETQYF; CDR3nt: TGTGCCAGCTCACTTAACAGGGGCCAAGAGACCCAGTACTTC
len: 15; d_gene: -; abundance: -; v_gene: TRBV19; j_gene: TRBJ2-2; CDR3aa: CASRGIGQTKGELFF; CDR3nt: TGTGCCAGTAGAGGAATCGGACAGACAAAAGGGGAGCTGTTTTTT
len: 17; d_gene: -; abundance: once; v_gene: TRBV30; j_gene: TRBJ1-5; CDR3aa: CAWSVAQTGRFNQPQHF; CDR3nt: TGTGCCTGGAGTGTAGCTCAGACAGGACGTTTTAATCAGCCCCAGCATTTT
len: 13; d_gene: -; abundance: -; v_gene: TRBV7-6; j_gene: TRBJ2-7; CDR3aa: CASSLDGQGEQYF; CDR3nt: TGTGCCAGCAGCTTAGACGGCCAGGGCGAGCAGTACTTC
len: 15; d_gene: TRBD1; abundance: medium-sized; v_gene: TRBV14; j_gene: TRBJ1-2; CDR3aa: CASRAGQELPYGYTF; CDR3nt: TGTGCCAGCAGGGCGGGACAGGAGCTTCCCTATGGCTACACCTTC
len: 14; d_gene: -; abundance: -; v_gene: TRBV5-3; j_gene: TRBJ1-1; CDR3aa: CARSRDGLNTEAFF; CDR3nt: TGTGCCAGAAGCCGAGACGGGTTGAACACTGAAGCTTTCTTT
len: 14; d_gene: -; abundance: -; v_gene: TRBV5-6; j_gene: TRBJ1-2; CDR3aa: CASSLGYNSYGYTF; CDR3nt: TGTGCCAGCAGCCTCGGGTATAACAGCTATGGCTACACCTTC
len: 13; d_gene: TRBD2; abundance: -; v_gene: TRBV27; j_gene: TRBJ2-7; CDR3aa: CASSFRGGNEQYF; CDR3nt: TGTGCCAGCAGTTTCCGGGGGGGCAACGAGCAGTACTTC
len: 15; d_gene: -; abundance: -; v_gene: TRBV7-9; j_gene: TRBJ2-7; CDR3aa: CASSFRAVGREEQYF; CDR3nt: TGTGCCAGCAGCTTTAGAGCGGTAGGACGGGAGGAGCAGTACTTC
len: 14; d_gene: -; abundance: -; v_gene: TRBV9; j_gene: TRBJ2-1; CDR3aa: CASSVGASDNEQFF; CDR3nt: TGTGCCAGCAGCGTAGGGGCTAGCGACAATGAGCAGTTCTTC
len: 14; d_gene: -; abundance: -; v_gene: TRBV19; j_gene: TRBJ1-2; CDR3aa: CASSINSLNYGYTF; CDR3nt: TGTGCCAGTAGCATAAACAGCCTTAACTATGGCTACACCTTC
len: 16; d_gene: TRBD2; abundance: few; v_gene: TRBV5-4; j_gene: TRBJ2-1; CDR3aa: CASSLGGLAGAYEQFF; CDR3nt: TGTGCCAGCAGCTTGGGAGGGCTAGCGGGAGCCTATGAGCAGTTCTTC
len: 10; d_gene: -; abundance: -; v_gene: TRBV7-9; j_gene: TRBJ1-2; CDR3aa: CASSATTESF; CDR3nt: TGTGCCAGCAGCGCGACGACAGAATCCTTC